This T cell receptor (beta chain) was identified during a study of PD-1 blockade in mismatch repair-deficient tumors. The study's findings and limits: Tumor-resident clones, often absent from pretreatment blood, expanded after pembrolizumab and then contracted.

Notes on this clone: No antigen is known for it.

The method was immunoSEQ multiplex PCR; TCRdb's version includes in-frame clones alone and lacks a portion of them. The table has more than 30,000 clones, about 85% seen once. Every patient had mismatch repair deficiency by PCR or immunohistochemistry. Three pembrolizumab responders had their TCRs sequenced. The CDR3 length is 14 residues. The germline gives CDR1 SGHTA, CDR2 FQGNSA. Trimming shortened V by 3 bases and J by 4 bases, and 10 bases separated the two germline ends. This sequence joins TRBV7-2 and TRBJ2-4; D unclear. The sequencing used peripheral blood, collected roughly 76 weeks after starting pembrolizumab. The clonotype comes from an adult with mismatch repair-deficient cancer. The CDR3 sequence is CASSFFSGKNIQYF. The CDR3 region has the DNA TGTGCCAGCAGCTTCTTTTCCGGGAAAAACATTCAGTACTTC.